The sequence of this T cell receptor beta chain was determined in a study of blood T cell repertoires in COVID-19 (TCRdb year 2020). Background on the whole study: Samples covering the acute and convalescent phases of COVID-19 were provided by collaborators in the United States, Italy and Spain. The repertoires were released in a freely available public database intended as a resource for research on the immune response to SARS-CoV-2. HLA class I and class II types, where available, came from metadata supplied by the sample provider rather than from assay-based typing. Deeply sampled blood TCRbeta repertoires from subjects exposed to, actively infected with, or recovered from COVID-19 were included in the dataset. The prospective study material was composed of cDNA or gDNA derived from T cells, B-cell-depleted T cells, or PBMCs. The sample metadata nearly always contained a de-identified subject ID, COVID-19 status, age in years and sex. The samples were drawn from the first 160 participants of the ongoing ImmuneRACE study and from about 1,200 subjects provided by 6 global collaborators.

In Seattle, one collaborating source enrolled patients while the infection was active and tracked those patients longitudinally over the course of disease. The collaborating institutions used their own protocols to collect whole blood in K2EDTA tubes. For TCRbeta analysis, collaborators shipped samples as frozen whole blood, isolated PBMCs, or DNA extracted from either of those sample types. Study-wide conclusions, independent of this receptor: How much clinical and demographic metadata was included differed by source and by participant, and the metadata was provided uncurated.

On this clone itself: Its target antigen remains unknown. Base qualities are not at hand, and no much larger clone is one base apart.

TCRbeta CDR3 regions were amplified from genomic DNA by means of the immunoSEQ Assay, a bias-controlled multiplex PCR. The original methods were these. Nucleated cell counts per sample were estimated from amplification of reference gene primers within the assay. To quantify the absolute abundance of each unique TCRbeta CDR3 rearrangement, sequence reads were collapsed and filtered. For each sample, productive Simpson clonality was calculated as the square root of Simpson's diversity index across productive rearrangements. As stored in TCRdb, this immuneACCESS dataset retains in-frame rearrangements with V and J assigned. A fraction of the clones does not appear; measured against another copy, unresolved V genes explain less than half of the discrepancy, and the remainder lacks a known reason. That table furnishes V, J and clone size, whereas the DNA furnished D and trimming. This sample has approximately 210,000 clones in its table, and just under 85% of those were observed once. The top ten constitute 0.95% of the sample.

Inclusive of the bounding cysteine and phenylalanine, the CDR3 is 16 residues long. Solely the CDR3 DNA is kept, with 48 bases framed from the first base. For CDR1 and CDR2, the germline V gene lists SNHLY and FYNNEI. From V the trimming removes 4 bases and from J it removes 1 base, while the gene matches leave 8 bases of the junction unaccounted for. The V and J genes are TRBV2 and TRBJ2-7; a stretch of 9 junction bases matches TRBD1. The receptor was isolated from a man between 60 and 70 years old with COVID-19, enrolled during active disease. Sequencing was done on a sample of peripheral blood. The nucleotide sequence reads TGTGCCAGCAGTGGGGGATGGGGACAGGGTTCCTACGAGCAGTACTTC. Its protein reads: CASSGGWGQGSYEQYF. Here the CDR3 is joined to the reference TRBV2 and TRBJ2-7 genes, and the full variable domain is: EPEVTQTPSHQVTQMGQEVILRCVPISNHLYFYWYRQILGQKVEFLVSFYNNEISEKSEIFDDQFSVERPDGSNFTLKIRSTKLEDSAMYFCASSGGWGQGSYEQYFGPGTRLTVT.